These 27 T cell receptor beta chains were all obtained from the same sample, sequenced in a study of T cells in localized non-small cell lung cancer. Profiled with immunoSEQ multiplex PCR; TCRdb holds only in-frame clones, not every one. The sample yields 2,700 or so clones, roughly 25% seen once. Source: lung tumor tissue, taken before any cancer treatment. The receptors stem from a male donor older than 55 with stage I lung adenocarcinoma.

The gene calls are TRBV19 and TRBJ2-7, with TRBD2 matching over 10 bases. Losses at the gene ends were 7 bases for V and 5 bases for J; bases not matched to a gene: 11. Germline V CDR1 and CDR2: LNHDA, SQIVND (reference sequence). The length of the CDR3 is 15 residues. In nucleotides, the CDR3 is TGTGCCAGTACCCCTCCGCCAGCGGGAGGGCACGAGCAGTACTTC. Encoded protein: CASTPPPAGGHEQYF.

In its sample, this clone ranks as medium-sized. This chain joins TRBV4-1 and TRBJ1-6, with TRBD1 matching 9 bases. There are 16 residues in the CDR3. The V gene's germline CDR1 is MGHRA and CDR2 YSYEKL. Trimming removed 0 bases from V and 9 bases from J; junction bases left unmatched: 6. The CDR3 here is CASSQDPGQGGSPLHF. Here the CDR3 DNA reads TGCGCCAGCAGCCAAGACCCGGGACAGGGAGGTTCACCCCTCCACTTT.

The chain has TRBV28 and TRBJ2-5, with 8 bases matching TRBD1. With V trimmed by 2 bases and J by 4 bases, 3 bases remained unmatched. Per the germline V gene, CDR1 is MDHEN and CDR2 is SYDVKM. The CDR3 is made up of 14 amino acids. DNA for the CDR3: TGTGCCAGCAGTTTACAGGGGGCTGGAGAGACCCAGTACTTC. Its translation: CASSLQGAGETQYF.

This clone came up a few times. The J gene is TRBJ2-5, the V gene TRBV30; 7 bases match TRBD2. CDR1 and CDR2 (germline): GTSNPN, SVGIG (reference sequence). The J segment lost 6 bases and the V segment lost 3 bases, leaving 10 bases of the junction unmatched. There are 14 residues in the CDR3. CDR3 loop: CAWRSGTPTKTQYF. Here the CDR3 DNA reads TGTGCCTGGAGAAGCGGGACCCCCACTAAGACCCAGTACTTC.

This clone was seen only a few times. The chain has TRBV6-8 and TRBJ1-5, with 9 nucleotides matching TRBD1. The J segment lost 4 bases and the V segment lost 5 bases, leaving 0 bases of the junction unmatched. The CDR3 spans 13 residues. CDR1 and CDR2 (germline): MNHGY, SAAAGT. CDR3 coding DNA: TGTGCCAGCAGTGGGACAGGGAATCAGCCCCAGCATTTT. Translation: CASSGTGNQPQHF.

This sequence joins TRBV30 and TRBJ2-2; 7 bases agree with TRBD1. V gave up 4 bases and J gave up 6 bases; unmatched junction bases: 8. CDR1 and CDR2 (germline): GTSNPN, SVGIG (reference sequence). This CDR3 spans 14 amino acids. CDR3 protein: CAWKVGQQSGELFF. DNA for the CDR3: TGTGCCTGGAAAGTGGGACAGCAGTCCGGGGAGCTGTTTTTT.

A few counts support this clone. V and J are TRBV11-3 and TRBJ1-4; 7 bases agree with TRBD1. V was pared by 5 bases and J by 3 bases, with 3 bases of the junction left unmatched. CDR3 size: 14 residues. Germline V gene data show CDR1 as SGHNT and CDR2 as YENEEA. CDR3 nucleotide sequence: TGTGCCAGCAGCCAAGGGACAGCTAATGAAAAACTGTTTTTT. This gives the protein CASSQGTANEKLFF.

CDR3 nucleotide sequence: TGTGCCAGCTCGGACAGGGGGCTTGGAAACACCATATATTTT. Its protein is CASSDRGLGNTIYF. V is TRBV19 and J is TRBJ1-3, with TRBD1 matching over 11 bases. Germline CDR1 is LNHDA and CDR2 is SQIVND (reference sequence). The ends lost 9 bases at V and 3 bases at J; junction bases unmatched: 4. The CDR3 loop spans 14 amino acids.

The chain uses TRBV5-1 and TRBJ2-2, with D tentatively TRBD2 (6 bases). This CDR3 has 17 amino acids. Between the trimmed V and J ends, which lost 4 bases and 4 bases, there was a span of 20 bases. Germline loops: CDR1 SGHRS, CDR2 YFSETQ. The DNA of the CDR3 is TGCGCCAGCAGCGTAACCCCTAGCGACCTGAGCACCGGGGAGCTGTTTTTT. Translation gives CASSVTPSDLSTGELFF. Complete variable domain (other parts from reference TRBV5-1 and TRBJ2-2): KAGVTQTPRYLIKTRGQQVTLSCSPISGHRSVSWYQQTPGQGLQFLFEYFSETQRNKGNFPGRFSGRQFSNSRSEMNVSTLELGDSALYLCASSVTPSDLSTGELFFGEGSRLTVL.

The table lists this clone with a count of one. The chain links TRBV19 to TRBJ1-5; 7 bases are a match to TRBD1. The CDR3 runs to 18 residues. Trimming at V came to 3 bases and at J to 5 bases, leaving 16 bases not matched to a gene. Germline V gives CDR1 LNHDA, CDR2 SQIVND (reference sequence). DNA of the CDR3: TGTGCCAGTAGTATCGGTCTAAAGACAGGGAGCATGGATCAGCCCCAGCATTTT. This encodes CASSIGLKTGSMDQPQHF.

The chain carries TRBV30 and TRBJ2-7; 7 bases line up with TRBD1. After removal of 1 base from V and 3 bases from J, the junction contained 9 bases not matched to a gene. The CDR3 totals 15 residues. Per the germline V gene, CDR1 is GTSNPN and CDR2 is SVGIG (reference sequence). CDR3 sequence: CAWSAPDRVNYEQYF. As DNA, the CDR3 is TGTGCCTGGAGTGCTCCTGACAGGGTCAACTACGAGCAGTACTTC. Variable domain in full (rest from reference TRBV30 and TRBJ2-7): SQTIHQWPATLVQPVGSPLSLECTVEGTSNPNLYWYRQAAGRGLQLLFYSVGIGQISSEVPQNLSASRPQDRQFILSSKKLLLSDSGFYLCAWSAPDRVNYEQYFGPGTRLTVT.

DNA of the CDR3: TGTGCCAGCAGCCCGCGGGACTCGAATTACAATGAGCAGTTCTTC. It yields the protein CASSPRDSNYNEQFF. The rearrangement uses TRBV11-3 and TRBJ2-1, with TRBD2 as a possible D gene (6 bases). Germline CDR1 reads SGHNT; CDR2 reads YENEEA. The CDR3 consists of 15 residues. Trimming left V 5 bases short and J 4 bases short, with 15 bases between.

A few counts support this clone. The chain combines TRBV11-3 with TRBJ2-5, with D maybe TRBD1 (5 bases). V shed 5 bases and J shed 4 bases, with 23 bases lying between them. The V gene's germline CDR1 is SGHNT and CDR2 YENEEA. The CDR3 sequence is 17 residues long. CDR3 sequence: CASSQAWATVGSETQYF. CDR3 DNA sequence: TGTGCCAGCAGCCAAGCCTGGGCGACAGTAGGGTCAGAGACCCAGTACTTC.

Within the sample, this clone is medium-sized. The chain couples TRBV12-5 to TRBJ2-7; 8 nucleotides align to TRBD2. CDR3 length: 14 residues. Looked up from germline, CDR1 is LGHNT and CDR2 is FRNRAP. The CDR3 spells CASRQGGGFYEQYF. The CDR3 region has the DNA TGTGCCAGCCGTCAGGGCGGGGGGTTCTACGAGCAGTACTTC.

This clone was seen more than once but under ten times. This chain uses TRBV6-7 with TRBJ2-5; 9 bases match TRBD2. TRBV6-7 is treated as an ORF (open reading frame) with a function not yet certain. There are 19 residues in the CDR3. V trimming: 5 bases; J trimming: 2 bases; junction bases outside the gene matches: 18. The CDR3 is CASSKSPFRLAEDQETQYF. As DNA, the CDR3 is TGTGCCAGCAGTAAAAGCCCTTTTCGACTAGCGGAGGATCAAGAGACCCAGTACTTC.

In DNA, the CDR3 is TGTGCCAGTAGACGCCAGGGACCTACGAATTCACCCCTCCACTTT. Translation: CASRRQGPTNSPLHF. The chain has TRBV19 and TRBJ1-6, with D possibly matching TRBD1 (5 bases). Germline values: CDR1 LNHDA, CDR2 SQIVND (reference sequence). The V end was cut by 6 bases, the J end by 7 bases, with 16 bases between. The CDR3 consists of 15 residues.

This chain connects TRBV19 to TRBJ1-5; D not certain. CDR1 is LNHDA, CDR2 SQIVND, per germline (reference sequence). The length of the CDR3 is 14 residues. V was cut by 1 base and J by 9 bases, with 13 bases left in between. The chain's CDR3 is CASSIGSPTSPQHF. CDR3 coding DNA: TGTGCCAGTAGTATAGGATCCCCGACTTCGCCCCAGCATTTT.

This clone has just a few counts. The chain is built from TRBV14 and TRBJ1-3; no clear D gene. The CDR3 contains 16 residues. V was shortened by 1 base and J by 4 bases, with 14 bases between the two germline ends. CDR1 is SGHDN and CDR2 is FVKESK in the germline V gene. CDR3: CASSQGTALQGNTIYF. In nucleotides, the CDR3 is TGTGCCAGCAGCCAAGGTACAGCTCTACAAGGAAACACCATATATTTT.

This clone was observed a handful of times. The V gene is TRBV19, the J gene TRBJ2-7; TRBD2 might be the D (5 bases). Trimming took off 4 bases at V and 4 bases at J, with 14 bases between the two ends. This CDR3 is built from 14 residues. The germline V gene encodes CDR1 LNHDA and CDR2 SQIVND (reference sequence). DNA for the CDR3: TGTGCCAGTAGTACAACCGGGATTCAATACGAGCAGTACTTC. This sequence encodes CASSTTGIQYEQYF.

The rearrangement links TRBV12-5 to TRBJ1-1, with a weak D call TRBD1 (5 bases). Trimming removed 1 base at V and 7 bases at J, with 10 bases between. The CDR3 runs to 13 residues. Germline V gene lookup returns CDR1 LGHNT and CDR2 FRNRAP. CDR3 residues: CASGLGGSIEAFF. CDR3 coding DNA: TGTGCTAGTGGTTTGGGGGGGAGTATTGAAGCTTTCTTT.

This clone was recorded a few times. In DNA form, the CDR3 reads TGTGCCAGCAGCTTGGAAGGGCGAGCAGATACGCAGTATTTT. Residues: CASSLEGRADTQYF. The rearrangement uses TRBV11-3 and TRBJ2-3; no clear D gene. V lost 3 bases, J lost 4 bases, and 11 bases lay in between. Germline V gene sequence: CDR1 SGHNT, CDR2 YENEEA. The CDR3 consists of 14 residues. The whole variable domain, filled in from reference TRBV11-3 and TRBJ2-3, reads EAGVVQSPRYKIIEKKQPVAFWCNPISGHNTLYWYLQNLGQGPELLIRYENEEAVDDSQLPKDRFSAERLKGVDSTLKIQPAELGDSAVYLCASSLEGRADTQYFGPGTRLTVL.

This clone was seen a few times. This rearrangement joins TRBV9 to TRBJ2-3; TRBD2 aligns across 8 bases. Germline assignment: CDR1 SGDLS and CDR2 YYNGEE. The CDR3 is made up of 15 amino acids. Trimming at V came to 0 bases and at J to 3 bases, leaving 3 bases not matched to a gene. The CDR3 spells CASSVVGGETDTQYF. DNA for the CDR3: TGTGCCAGCAGCGTAGTCGGGGGGGAGACAGATACGCAGTATTTT.

This clone is labeled medium-sized (0.01 to 0.1%). The rearrangement links TRBV10-2 to TRBJ2-2, with TRBD1 identical over 9 bases. J gave up 7 bases and V 8 bases, and 5 bases lay outside the gene matches. The CDR3 extends over 13 amino acids. Germline V gives CDR1 WSHSY, CDR2 SAAADI. The DNA of the CDR3 is TGCGCCAGCGGGGACAGGGCTGACGGGGAGCTGTTTTTT. Translation gives CASGDRADGELFF.

The chain carries TRBV11-3 and TRBJ1-2; 10 nucleotides line up with TRBD1. Trimming cost V 6 bases and J 4 bases; bases outside gene matches: 8. Germline lookup yields CDR1 SGHNT and CDR2 YENEEA. This CDR3 comprises 15 residues. CDR3 in amino acids: CASSYGTGEGYGYTF. CDR3 DNA sequence: TGTGCCAGCAGTTACGGGACAGGGGAGGGCTATGGCTACACCTTC.

This chain connects TRBV29-1 to TRBJ1-4; D not certain. V was clipped by 1 base and J by 8 bases, with 8 bases between them. The CDR3 contains 12 residues. CDR1 SQVTM and CDR2 ANQGSEA come from the germline V gene. CDR3 protein: CSVEGVGEKLFF. CDR3 DNA sequence: TGCAGCGTTGAAGGAGTTGGCGAAAAACTGTTTTTT. Supplemented by reference TRBV29-1 and TRBJ1-4, the full variable domain reads SAVISQKPSRDICQRGTSLTIQCQVDSQVTMMFWYRQQPGQSLTLIATANQGSEATYESGFVIDKFPISRPNLTFSTLTVSNMSPEDSSIYLCSVEGVGEKLFFGSGTQLSVL.

This clone showed up just a few times. The chain employs TRBV15 and TRBJ1-1; possibly TRBD1 for D (6 bases). The V and J ends lost 2 bases and 1 base respectively, with 14 bases between them. The CDR3 runs 16 residues. The germline CDR1 and CDR2 sequences are LNHNV and YYDKDF (reference sequence). CDR3 bases: TGTGCCACCAGCAGACCGCCGAGGACAGAGAACACTGAAGCTTTCTTT. It specifies CATSRPPRTENTEAFF.

This chain links TRBV6-7 with TRBJ1-1; D is undetermined. TRBV6-7 is an ORF, with its function uncertain. There are 11 residues in the CDR3. V was pared by 7 bases and J by 6 bases, with 9 bases between. The CDR3: CASKKGSEAFF. The CDR3 bases are TGTGCCAGCAAAAAAGGTTCTGAAGCTTTCTTT.